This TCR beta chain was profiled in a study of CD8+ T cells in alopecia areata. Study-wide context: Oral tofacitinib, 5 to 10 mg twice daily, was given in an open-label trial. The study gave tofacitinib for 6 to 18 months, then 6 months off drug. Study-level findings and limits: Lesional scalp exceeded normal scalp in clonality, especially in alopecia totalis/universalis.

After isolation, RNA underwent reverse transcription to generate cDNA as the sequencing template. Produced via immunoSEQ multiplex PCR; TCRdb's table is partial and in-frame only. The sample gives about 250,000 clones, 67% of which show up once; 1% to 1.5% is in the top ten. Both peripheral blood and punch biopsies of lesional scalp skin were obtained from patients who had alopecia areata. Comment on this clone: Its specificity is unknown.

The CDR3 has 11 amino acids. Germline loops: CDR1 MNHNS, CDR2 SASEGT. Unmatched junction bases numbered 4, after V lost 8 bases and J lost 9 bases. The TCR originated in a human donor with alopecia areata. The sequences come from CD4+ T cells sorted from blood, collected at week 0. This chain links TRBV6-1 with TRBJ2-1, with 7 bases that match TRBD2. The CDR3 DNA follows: TGTGCCAGCTCTACGGGGGGTGAGCAGTTCTTC. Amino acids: CASSTGGEQFF.